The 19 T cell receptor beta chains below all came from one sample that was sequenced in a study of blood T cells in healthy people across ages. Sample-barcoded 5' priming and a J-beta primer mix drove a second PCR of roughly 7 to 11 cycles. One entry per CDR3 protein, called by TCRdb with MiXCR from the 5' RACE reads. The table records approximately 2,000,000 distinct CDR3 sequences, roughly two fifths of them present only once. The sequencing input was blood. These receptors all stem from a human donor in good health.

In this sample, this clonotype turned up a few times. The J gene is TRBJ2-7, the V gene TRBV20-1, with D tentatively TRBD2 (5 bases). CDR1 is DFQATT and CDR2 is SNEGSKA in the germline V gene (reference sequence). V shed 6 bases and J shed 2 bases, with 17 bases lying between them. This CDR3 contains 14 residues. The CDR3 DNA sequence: TGCAGTGCCCTCAGAGTAGCGAGGACCTACGAGCAGTACTTC. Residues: CSALRVARTYEQYF.

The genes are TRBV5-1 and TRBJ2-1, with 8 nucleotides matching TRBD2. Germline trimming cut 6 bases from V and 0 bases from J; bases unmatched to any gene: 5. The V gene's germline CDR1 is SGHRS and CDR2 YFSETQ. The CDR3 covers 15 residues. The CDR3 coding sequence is TGCGCCAGCAAGTTCAGCGGGGGCTCCTACAATGAGCAGTTCTTC. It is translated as CASKFSGGSYNEQFF.

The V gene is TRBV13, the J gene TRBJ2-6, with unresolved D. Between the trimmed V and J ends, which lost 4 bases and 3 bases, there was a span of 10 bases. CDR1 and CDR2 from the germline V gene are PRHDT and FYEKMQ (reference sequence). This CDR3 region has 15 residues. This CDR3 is CASSYSLIGANVLTF. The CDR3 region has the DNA TGTGCCAGCAGCTACAGCCTTATTGGGGCCAACGTCCTGACTTTC.

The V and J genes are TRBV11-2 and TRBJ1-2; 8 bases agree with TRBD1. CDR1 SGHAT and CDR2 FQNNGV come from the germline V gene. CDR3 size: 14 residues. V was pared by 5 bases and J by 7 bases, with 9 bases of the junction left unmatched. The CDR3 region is CASSRNRGAGGYTF. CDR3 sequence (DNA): TGTGCCAGCAGCAGAAACAGGGGGGCGGGTGGCTACACCTTC.

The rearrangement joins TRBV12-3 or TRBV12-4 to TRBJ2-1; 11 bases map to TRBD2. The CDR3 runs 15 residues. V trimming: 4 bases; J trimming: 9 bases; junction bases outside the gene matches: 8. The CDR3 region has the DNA TGTGCCAGCAGTTCTCTAGCGGGGGGCCTTGGTGAGCAGTTCTTC. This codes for CASSSLAGGLGEQFF.

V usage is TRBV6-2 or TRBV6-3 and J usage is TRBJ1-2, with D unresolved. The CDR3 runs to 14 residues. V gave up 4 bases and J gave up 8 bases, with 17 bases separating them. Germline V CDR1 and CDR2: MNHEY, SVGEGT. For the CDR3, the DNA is TGTGCCAGCAGTTCCCGCGTTTCTACTGGAGGCTACACCTTC. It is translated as CASSSRVSTGGYTF.

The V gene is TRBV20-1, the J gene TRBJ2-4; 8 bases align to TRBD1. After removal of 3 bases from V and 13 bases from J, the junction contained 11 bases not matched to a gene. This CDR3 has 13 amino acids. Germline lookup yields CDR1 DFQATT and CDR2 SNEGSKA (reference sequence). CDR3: CSASIPQGAGQYF. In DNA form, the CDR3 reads TGCAGTGCTAGCATACCCCAGGGGGCCGGGCAGTACTTC.

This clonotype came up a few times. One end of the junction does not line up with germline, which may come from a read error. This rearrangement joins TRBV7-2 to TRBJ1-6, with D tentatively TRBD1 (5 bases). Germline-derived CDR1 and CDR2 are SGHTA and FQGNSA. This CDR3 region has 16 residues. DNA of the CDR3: TGTGCCAGCAGCTTTCTCGACAGAACTCTTAATTCGCCCCTCCACTTT. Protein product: CASSFLDRTLNSPLHF. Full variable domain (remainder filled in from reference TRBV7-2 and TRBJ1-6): GAGVSQSPSNKVTEKGKDVELRCDPISGHTALYWYRQSLGQGLEFLIYFQGNSAPDKSGLPSDRFSAERTGGSVSTLTIQRTQQEDSAVYLCASSFLDRTLNSPLHFGNGTRLTVT.

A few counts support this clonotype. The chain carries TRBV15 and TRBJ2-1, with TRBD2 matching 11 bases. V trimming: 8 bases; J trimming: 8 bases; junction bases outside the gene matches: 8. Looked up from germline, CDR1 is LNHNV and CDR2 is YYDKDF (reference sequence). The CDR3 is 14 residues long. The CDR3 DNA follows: TGTGCCACCGGTAGCGGGGGGGCCGCACATGAGCAGTTCTTC. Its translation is CATGSGGAAHEQFF.

The CDR3 nucleotides are TGCAGCGTCTCTAGTTTGCCCCCCGATGGGGACAATGAGCAGTTCTTC. It specifies CSVSSLPPDGDNEQFF. This sequence joins TRBV29-1 and TRBJ2-1; D is unresolved. Per the germline V gene, CDR1 is SQVTM and CDR2 is ANQGSEA. V dropped 6 bases and J dropped 5 bases, with 23 bases sitting between them. The CDR3 is 16 residues long.

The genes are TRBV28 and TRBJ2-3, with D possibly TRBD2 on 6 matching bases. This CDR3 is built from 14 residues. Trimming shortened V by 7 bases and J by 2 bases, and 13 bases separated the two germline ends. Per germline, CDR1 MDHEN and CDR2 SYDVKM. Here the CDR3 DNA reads TGTGCCAGCACCTGGGGAGGAATCACAGATACGCAGTATTTT. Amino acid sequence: CASTWGGITDTQYF.

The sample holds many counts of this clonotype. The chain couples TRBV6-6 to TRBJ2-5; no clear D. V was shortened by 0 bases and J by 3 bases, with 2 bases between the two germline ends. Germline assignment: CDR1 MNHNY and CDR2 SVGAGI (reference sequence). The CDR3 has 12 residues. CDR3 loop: CASSYSKETQYF. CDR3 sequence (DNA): TGTGCCAGCAGTTACTCTAAAGAGACCCAGTACTTC.

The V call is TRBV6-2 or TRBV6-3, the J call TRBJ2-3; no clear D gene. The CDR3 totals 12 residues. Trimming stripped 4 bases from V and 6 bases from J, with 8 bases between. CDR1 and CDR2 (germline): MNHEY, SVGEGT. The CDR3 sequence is CASSSNWDTQYF. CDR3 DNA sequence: TGTGCCAGCAGTTCTAACTGGGATACGCAGTATTTT.

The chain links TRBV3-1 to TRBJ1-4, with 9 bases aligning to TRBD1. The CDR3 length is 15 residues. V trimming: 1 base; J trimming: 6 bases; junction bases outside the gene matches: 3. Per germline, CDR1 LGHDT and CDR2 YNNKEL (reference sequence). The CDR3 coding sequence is TGTGCCAGCAGCCAAGGGGGACAGGGCGATGAAAAACTGTTTTTT. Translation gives CASSQGGQGDEKLFF.

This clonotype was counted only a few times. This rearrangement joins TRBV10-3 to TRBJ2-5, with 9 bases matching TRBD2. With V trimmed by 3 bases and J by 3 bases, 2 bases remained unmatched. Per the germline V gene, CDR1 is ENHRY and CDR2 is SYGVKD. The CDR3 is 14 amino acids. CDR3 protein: CAISDSGGEETQYF. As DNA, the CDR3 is TGTGCCATCAGTGATAGCGGGGGAGAAGAGACCCAGTACTTC.

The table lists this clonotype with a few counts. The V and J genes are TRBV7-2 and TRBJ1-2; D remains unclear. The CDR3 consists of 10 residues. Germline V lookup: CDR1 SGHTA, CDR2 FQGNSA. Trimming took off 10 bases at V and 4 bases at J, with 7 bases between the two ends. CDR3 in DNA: TGTGCCACTTATGGCTATGGCTACACCTTC. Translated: CATYGYGYTF.

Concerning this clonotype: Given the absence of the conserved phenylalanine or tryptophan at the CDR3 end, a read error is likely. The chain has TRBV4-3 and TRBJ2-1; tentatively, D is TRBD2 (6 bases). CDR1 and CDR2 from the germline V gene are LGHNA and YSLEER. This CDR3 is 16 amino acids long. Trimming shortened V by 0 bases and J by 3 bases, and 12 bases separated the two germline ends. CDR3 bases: TGCGCCAGCAGCCAAGATATTCGGGGGAGCTACAATGAGCAGTTCTGC. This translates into CASSQDIRGSYNEQFC.

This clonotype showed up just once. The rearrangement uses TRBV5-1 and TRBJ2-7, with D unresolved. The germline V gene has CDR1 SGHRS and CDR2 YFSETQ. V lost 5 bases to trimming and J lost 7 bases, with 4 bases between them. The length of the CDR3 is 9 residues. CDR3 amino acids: CASRIEQYF. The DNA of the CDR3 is TGCGCCAGCAGGATAGAGCAGTACTTC.

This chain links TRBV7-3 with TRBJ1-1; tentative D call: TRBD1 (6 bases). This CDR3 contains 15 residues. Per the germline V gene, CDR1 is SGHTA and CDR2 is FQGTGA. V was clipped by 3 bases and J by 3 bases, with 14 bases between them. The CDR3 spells CASSFYRAPDTEAFF. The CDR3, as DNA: TGTGCCAGCAGCTTCTACAGGGCTCCGGACACTGAAGCTTTCTTT.